One sample yielded the 18 T cell receptor beta chains listed below, sequenced in a study of OX40 agonist ivuxolimab in advanced cancers. The library relied on the immunoSEQ multiplex PCR assay. This immuneACCESS table, as held by TCRdb, lists in-frame sequences with V and J called but not all clones. Of the missing ones, under half trace to an unresolved V gene in checked studies; the others have no known cause. Within this sample are about 17,000 clones, with over 75% of them counted one time only. Roughly 25% of the sample belongs to the ten largest clones. Sequenced material: CD4+ or CD8+ T cells sorted from blood, taken in a trial of the OX40 agonist ivuxolimab. The receptors shown here come from an adult with an advanced solid tumor such as melanoma, head and neck, liver or kidney cancer.

The sample holds a few counts of this clone. The CDR3 loop reads CASSEIGGVSSYEQYF. The DNA for the CDR3 is TGTGCCAGCAGTGAAATAGGGGGGGTGAGTTCCTACGAGCAGTACTTC. J is TRBJ2-7 and V is TRBV6-1; D may be TRBD2 (7 bases). CDR3 length: 16 amino acids. V gave up 2 bases and J gave up 1 base, with 15 bases separating them. Germline CDR1 MNHNS, CDR2 SASEGT.

The V and J genes are TRBV5-1 and TRBJ2-3; 8 bases align to TRBD2. This CDR3 has 14 amino acids. J gave up 7 bases and V 3 bases, and 7 bases lay outside the gene matches. Germline CDR1 SGHRS, CDR2 YFSETQ. As DNA, the CDR3 is TGCGCCAGCAGCTCCAGCGGGGGTGAAAATACGCAGTATTTT. It is translated as CASSSSGGENTQYF. The entire variable domain, with the rest obtained from reference TRBV5-1 and TRBJ2-3, is as follows: KAGVTQTPRYLIKTRGQQVTLSCSPISGHRSVSWYQQTPGQGLQFLFEYFSETQRNKGNFPGRFSGRQFSNSRSEMNVSTLELGDSALYLCASSSSGGENTQYFGPGTRLTVL.

The chain links TRBV5-8 to TRBJ2-3; D may be TRBD2 (5 bases). The CDR3 has 18 residues. CDR1 SGHTS and CDR2 YDEGEE come from the germline V gene. The germline V and J ends were trimmed by 0 bases and 2 bases, with 19 bases remaining between them. The CDR3 is CASSLGGLGLAHTDTQYF. In DNA, the CDR3 is TGTGCCAGCAGCTTGGGAGGGCTAGGGCTAGCCCACACAGATACGCAGTATTTT.

This chain joins TRBV10-2 and TRBJ2-2; 10 nucleotides match TRBD2. In germline, CDR1 is WSHSY, CDR2 SAAADI. The V segment lost 9 bases and the J segment 6 bases; nucleotides outside the gene matches: 16. The CDR3 consists of 17 residues. The CDR3 nucleotides read TGCGCCAGTTGGGGATTCATAAGCGGGGGGGCCTCCGGGGAGCTGTTTTTT. It is translated as CASWGFISGGASGELFF.

The table lists this clone with a count of one. The chain employs TRBV6-1 and TRBJ2-2, with D possibly matching TRBD1 (7 bases). Trimming took off 11 bases at V and 4 bases at J, with 17 bases between the two ends. The CDR3 is 14 residues long. CDR1 and CDR2 from the germline V gene are MNHNS and SASEGT. The chain's CDR3 is CACDRAGITGELFF. The CDR3 DNA is TGTGCCTGCGACAGGGCGGGGATCACCGGGGAGCTGTTTTTT.

This chain uses TRBV6-1 with TRBJ2-7, with 7 bases aligning to TRBD2. Germline trimming cut 1 base from V and 6 bases from J; bases unmatched to any gene: 6. CDR1 is MNHNS and CDR2 is SASEGT in the germline V gene. CDR3 size: 14 residues. As DNA, the CDR3 is TGTGCCAGCAGTGAAGATATAGCGGGCAGCGAGCAGTACTTC. As protein: CASSEDIAGSEQYF.

The V and J genes are TRBV11-2 and TRBJ1-4; D is unclear. V was trimmed by 3 bases and J by 8 bases, leaving 13 bases between them. CDR3 length: 14 residues. Per the germline V gene, CDR1 is SGHAT and CDR2 is FQNNGV. CDR3 residues: CASSLSPDPEKLFF. In DNA form, the CDR3 reads TGTGCCAGCAGCTTGTCTCCGGACCCCGAAAAACTGTTTTTT.

This chain links TRBV6-4 with TRBJ1-1; D gene ambiguous. The CDR3 extends over 14 amino acids. Germline V gene sequence: CDR1 MRHNA, CDR2 SNTAGT. Trimming took off 1 base at V and 0 bases at J, with 6 bases between the two ends. The CDR3 coding sequence is TGTGCCAGCAGTGACTTCTCTTTGAACACTGAAGCTTTCTTT. Protein: CASSDFSLNTEAFF.

This chain links TRBV5-1 with TRBJ2-1, with D unresolved. Germline assignment: CDR1 SGHRS and CDR2 YFSETQ. The CDR3 consists of 14 residues. V dropped 4 bases and J dropped 4 bases, with 12 bases sitting between them. The DNA of the CDR3 is TGCGCCAGCAGCCCGGACCTCGGTTACAATGAGCAGTTCTTC. This encodes CASSPDLGYNEQFF.

This CDR3 is CASSSDRVSLGQPQHF. The DNA for the CDR3 is TGTGCCAGCAGCTCTGACCGGGTTTCTCTGGGGCAGCCCCAGCATTTT. The chain carries TRBV7-8 and TRBJ1-5; no firm D call. Germline CDR1 reads SGHVS; CDR2 reads FQNEAQ. The CDR3 covers 16 residues. V shed 4 bases and J shed 7 bases, with 20 bases lying between them.

The J gene is TRBJ2-7, the V gene TRBV19; 10 nucleotides line up with TRBD1. J was trimmed by 3 bases and V by 5 bases; bases with no gene match: 4. CDR3 size: 14 residues. The germline gives CDR1 LNHDA, CDR2 SQIVND (reference sequence). The chain's CDR3 is CASSFGTGDYEQYF. CDR3 nucleotides: TGTGCCAGTAGTTTTGGGACAGGGGACTACGAGCAGTACTTC. Together with reference TRBV19 and TRBJ2-7, the CDR3 gives the full variable domain: DGGITQSPKYLFRKEGQNVTLSCEQNLNHDAMYWYRQDPGQGLRLIYYSQIVNDFQKGDIAEGYSVSREKKESFPLTVTSAQKNPTAFYLCASSFGTGDYEQYFGPGTRLTVT.

CDR3 residues: CASEVTNRGEKLFF. The CDR3 bases are TGTGCCAGTGAGGTAACGAATAGAGGGGAAAAACTGTTTTTT. The genes are TRBV19 and TRBJ1-4; D call uncertain. Trimming removed 8 bases from V and 8 bases from J, with 18 bases in between. CDR1 and CDR2 from the germline V gene are LNHDA and SQIVND (reference sequence). CDR3 length equals 14 residues.

The V gene is TRBV29-1, the J gene TRBJ2-7; 9 bases align to TRBD1. V was clipped by 4 bases and J by 3 bases; unmatched bases: 10. The CDR3 runs to 15 residues. CDR1 is SQVTM and CDR2 is ANQGSEA in the germline V gene. The CDR3 region is CSVGTGTGIYYEQYF. In DNA form, the CDR3 reads TGCAGCGTTGGAACCGGGACAGGGATCTACTACGAGCAGTACTTC.

A note on this clone: This CDR3 is also generated by other DNA sequences in the sample. The chain is built from TRBV4-2 and TRBJ1-1; D possibly corresponds to TRBD1 (6 bases). The V end was cut by 9 bases, the J end by 1 base, with 18 bases between. CDR3 length: 15 amino acids. The germline gives CDR1 LGHNA, CDR2 YNFKEQ. In DNA, the CDR3 is TGTGCCAGTAGCTACGGGCCAGGGGAGAACACTGAAGCTTTCTTT. Translation: CASSYGPGENTEAFF.

Written as DNA, the CDR3 is TGTGCCTGGAGTCCCCGATCCTACGAGCAGTACTTC. This gives the protein CAWSPRSYEQYF. The chain links TRBV30 to TRBJ2-7, with D unresolved. Trimming removed 2 bases from V and 1 base from J, with 6 bases in between. The CDR3 loop spans 12 amino acids. Germline lookup yields CDR1 GTSNPN and CDR2 SVGIG (reference sequence).

This sequence joins TRBV5-1 and TRBJ2-7; TRBD1 agrees at 7 bases. J gave up 5 bases and V 2 bases, and 7 bases lay outside the gene matches. The germline CDR1 and CDR2 sequences are SGHRS and YFSETQ. There are 14 residues in the CDR3. The CDR3 reads CASSLGQDTHEQYF. The CDR3 DNA reads TGCGCCAGCAGCTTAGGACAGGATACCCACGAGCAGTACTTC.

The rearrangement links TRBV2 to TRBJ2-5, with D possibly matching TRBD2 (5 bases). The V end was cut by 7 bases, the J end by 2 bases, with 14 bases between. Germline-derived CDR1 and CDR2 are SNHLY and FYNNEI. The CDR3 length is 14 residues. The CDR3, as DNA: TGTGCCAGCACCGAACCGGGATATCAAGAGACCCAGTACTTC. Translating it yields CASTEPGYQETQYF.

The gene calls are TRBV19 and TRBJ1-4; 7 nucleotides align to TRBD1. The CDR3 is 16 amino acids. CDR1 and CDR2 from the germline V gene are LNHDA and SQIVND (reference sequence). The V segment lost 1 base and the J segment 4 bases; nucleotides outside the gene matches: 6. The CDR3 is CASSIVLGTDNEKLFF. DNA of the CDR3: TGTGCCAGTAGTATAGTCCTCGGGACAGATAATGAAAAACTGTTTTTT. The variable domain in full, completed from reference TRBV19 and TRBJ1-4, reads DGGITQSPKYLFRKEGQNVTLSCEQNLNHDAMYWYRQDPGQGLRLIYYSQIVNDFQKGDIAEGYSVSREKKESFPLTVTSAQKNPTAFYLCASSIVLGTDNEKLFFGSGTQLSVL.